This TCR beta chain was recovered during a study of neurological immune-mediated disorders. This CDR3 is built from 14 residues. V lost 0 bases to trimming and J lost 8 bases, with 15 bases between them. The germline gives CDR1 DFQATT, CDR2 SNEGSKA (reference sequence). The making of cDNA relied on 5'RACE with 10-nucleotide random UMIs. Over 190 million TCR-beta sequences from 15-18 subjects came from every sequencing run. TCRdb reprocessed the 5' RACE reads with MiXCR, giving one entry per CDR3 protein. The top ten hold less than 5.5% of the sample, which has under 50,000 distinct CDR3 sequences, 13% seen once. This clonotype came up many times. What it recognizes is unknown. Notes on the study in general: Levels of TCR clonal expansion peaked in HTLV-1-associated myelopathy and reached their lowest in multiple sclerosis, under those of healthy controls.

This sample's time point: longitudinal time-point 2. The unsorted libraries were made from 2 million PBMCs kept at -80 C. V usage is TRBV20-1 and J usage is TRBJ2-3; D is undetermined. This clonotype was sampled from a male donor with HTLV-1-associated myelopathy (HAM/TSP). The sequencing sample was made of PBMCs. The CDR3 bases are TGCAGTGCTAGAGACCCATTCGCACGGGTTACGCAGTATTTT. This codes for CSARDPFARVTQYF.